Listed below are T cell receptor beta chains from one sample, sequenced in a study of cytotoxic CD8 clonotypes in ibrutinib-treated CLL. The table came from immunoSEQ multiplex PCR; TCRdb's copy has only in-frame clones and leaves some out. This sample has 24,000 or so clones; 55% to 75% occur once, and the top ten carry under 50%. The sample consisted of PBMCs, taken after 12 months of ibrutinib treatment. The receptors derive from a human donor with chronic lymphocytic leukemia. CDR3s include the opening cysteine and the closing phenylalanine or tryptophan. D genes are given only for firm matches. Not every row has a clone size; where given, it reads once, few, many or a size class.

NA TRBJ2-2 NA TRBV5-1 TGCGCCAGCAGCTTGGAAGGGCCCGGGGAGCTGTTTTTT CASSLEGPGELFF
NA TRBJ2-4 TRBD2 TRBV5-4 TGTGCCAGCAGCCCCACCAGCGGGGGGGCCTTCCGCGCCAAAAACATTCAGTACTTC CASSPTSGGAFRAKNIQYF
NA TRBJ2-1 TRBD2 TRBV13 TGTGCCAGCAGCGAAAGGGGGACTAGCGATAGGGATGAGCAGTTCTTC CASSERGTSDRDEQFF
NA TRBJ1-1 NA TRBV11-2 TGTGCCAGCAGCCTCCCAGCCGGGACTCCTGAAGCTTTCTTT CASSLPAGTPEAFF
NA TRBJ2-1 NA TRBV6-5 TGTGCCAGCAGCGAGGGGAAGGGCGGTGAGCAGTTCTTC CASSEGKGGEQFF
NA TRBJ2-3 NA TRBV19 TGTGCCAGTGTGATGGGCGCGGGCACAGATACGCAGTATTTT CASVMGAGTDTQYF
NA TRBJ2-5 NA TRBV6-6 TGTGCCAGCAGGAGGGGGGGCGGGGAGACCCAGTACTTC CASRRGGGETQYF
once TRBJ1-6 NA TRBV2 TGTGCCAGCAACCCCCCCGGTAATTCACCCCTCCACTTT CASNPPGNSPLHF
NA TRBJ1-3 NA TRBV30 TGTGCCTGGGACAGGAGCTCTGGAAACACCATATATTTT CAWDRSSGNTIYF
NA TRBJ1-2 NA TRBV6-1 TGTGCCAGCAGTGCTTACAGGATTAACTATGGCTACACCTTC CASSAYRINYGYTF
NA TRBJ2-1 TRBD1 TRBV28 TGTGCCAGCAGTCCCCCATCGACAGGGTCTAACAATGAGCAGTTCTTC CASSPPSTGSNNEQFF
few TRBJ2-1 NA TRBV9 TGTGCCAGCAGCGTGCGTTCGGGCAATGAGCAGTTCTTC CASSVRSGNEQFF
NA TRBJ2-5 NA TRBV5-1 TGCGCCAGCACGGACGGGGAGACCCAGTACTTC CASTDGETQYF
NA TRBJ1-1 TRBD1 TRBV15 TGTGCCACCAGCAGAGTTCGGGACAGGGTTATGAACACTGAAGCTTTCTTT CATSRVRDRVMNTEAFF
NA TRBJ1-1 NA TRBV11-2 TGTGCCAGCAGCTTAAGGACAGATTTTAACACTGAAGCTTTCTTT CASSLRTDFNTEAFF
NA TRBJ2-2 NA TRBV10-1 TGCGCCAGCAGTGAGTCGAGGGGAACCGGGGAGCTGTTTTTT CASSESRGTGELFF
NA TRBJ2-1 TRBD1 TRBV9 TGTGCCAGCAGGCCACAGGGGGCGGGATACAATGAGCAGTTCTTC CASRPQGAGYNEQFF
NA TRBJ1-4 TRBD1 TRBV18 TGTGCCAGCTCACCCGGGACAGGGGATGAAAAACTGTTTTTT CASSPGTGDEKLFF
NA TRBJ2-7 NA TRBV7-7 TGTGCATCGGGACCCAGCTCCTACGAGCAGTACTTC CASGPSSYEQYF
NA TRBJ1-5 NA TRBV28 TGTGCCGGGCGGACGGCAGGGAAGGATCAGCCCCAGCATTTT CAGRTAGKDQPQHF